The 17 T cell receptor beta chains below were found in one sample sequenced in a study of cytomegalovirus exposure and HLA in healthy donors. Here immunoSEQ multiplex PCR was the method, and the copy in TCRdb shows in-frame clones only, minus some. The top ten clones hold around 1.2% of a sample with about 130,000 clones, roughly nine tenths of them seen once. The material sequenced was PBMCs. The receptors stem from a woman aged 18-29 years in good health and CMV-seronegative.

This rearrangement joins TRBV28 to TRBJ1-2, with 9 positions matching TRBD1. The V and J ends lost 3 bases and 4 bases, in that order; junction bases with no gene match: 6. Germline CDR1 MDHEN, CDR2 SYDVKM. The CDR3 consists of 15 residues. The CDR3 loop reads CASSFGTGGGYGYTF. Written as DNA, the CDR3 is TGTGCCAGCAGTTTTGGTACAGGGGGCGGCTATGGCTACACCTTC.

J is TRBJ2-7 and V is TRBV7-8; TRBD1 agrees at 8 bases. This CDR3 contains 14 residues. V shed 4 bases and J 2 bases; nucleotides not matched to a gene: 4. The germline CDR1 and CDR2 sequences are SGHVS and FQNEAQ. DNA for the CDR3: TGTGCCAGCAGCTCCCCGGGACAGGCCTACGAGCAGTACGTC. It specifies CASSSPGQAYEQYV.

The V and J genes are TRBV10-1 and TRBJ2-5, with D maybe TRBD1 (5 bases). This CDR3 has 23 amino acids. The germline V gene encodes CDR1 WNHNN and CDR2 SYGVQD (reference sequence). The V gene lost 0 bases and the J gene lost 3 bases, with 35 bases spanning the gap. CDR3 nucleotides: TGCGCCAGCAGTGAGTCCCAACAGGTTGAGGATCCCGGTGTTGTTAGCCTCGAAGAGACCCAGTACTTC. Amino acid sequence: CASSESQQVEDPGVVSLEETQYF.

The chain uses TRBV5-1 and TRBJ2-5; weak D call: TRBD1 (5 bases). V was shortened by 1 base and J by 2 bases, with 9 bases between the two germline ends. Germline lookup yields CDR1 SGHRS and CDR2 YFSETQ. The CDR3 is 14 residues long. The CDR3 here is CASSLQGQQETQYF. Written as DNA, the CDR3 is TGCGCCAGCAGCTTGCAGGGCCAGCAAGAGACCCAGTACTTC.

In regard to this clone: An end of the junction differs from the germline gene, which may be a read error. This chain uses TRBV5-1 with TRBJ2-3; TRBD2 matches at 8 bases. Germline V gives CDR1 SGHRS, CDR2 YFSETQ. The CDR3 sequence is 14 residues long. CDR3 DNA sequence: TGCGCCAGCAGCTTGACGGGGGGGCCAGACACGCAGTATTTT. As protein: CASSLTGGPDTQYF.

V and J are TRBV28 and TRBJ1-1; no clear D gene. Germline V CDR1 and CDR2: MDHEN, SYDVKM. CDR3 length: 12 residues. V was cut by 6 bases and J by 12 bases, with 17 bases left in between. In DNA, the CDR3 is TGTGCCAGCAGCGACCTAGGCGTCCGTACTTTCTTT. This encodes CASSDLGVRTFF.

The rearrangement joins TRBV7-6 to TRBJ1-1, with D perhaps TRBD1 (6 bases). CDR3 length: 13 amino acids. Trimming pared 5 bases from V and 4 bases from J, leaving 11 bases between. CDR1 is SGHVS, CDR2 FNYEAQ, per germline. The CDR3 region has the DNA TGTGCCAGCAGCCCTTCGGACAGCACTGAAGCTTTCTTT. It translates to CASSPSDSTEAFF.

The chain employs TRBV15 and TRBJ2-5; possibly TRBD1 for D (6 bases). V was trimmed by 2 bases and J by 5 bases, leaving 18 bases between them. The CDR3 runs 16 residues. Germline values: CDR1 LNHNV, CDR2 YYDKDF (reference sequence). CDR3 nucleotides: TGTGCCACCAGCAGAAGGTTAACAGGGTTTATGGAGACCCAGTACTTC. Protein sequence: CATSRRLTGFMETQYF.

This clone occurred once. The gene calls are TRBV5-1 and TRBJ2-1, with D maybe TRBD1 (6 bases). Germline assignment: CDR1 SGHRS and CDR2 YFSETQ. The V end was cut by 4 bases, the J end by 1 base, with 9 bases between. The CDR3 runs 14 residues. The CDR3 loop reads CASSVGQSYNEQFF. The CDR3 coding sequence is TGCGCCAGCAGCGTAGGACAGTCCTACAATGAGCAGTTCTTC.

This clone occurred a few times. The chain recombines TRBV25-1 with TRBJ2-1; the D gene is possibly TRBD2 (6 bases). Trimming took off 5 bases at V and 2 bases at J, with 22 bases between the two ends. Per the germline V gene, CDR1 is MGHDK and CDR2 is SYGVNS. CDR3 size: 18 residues. The CDR3 bases are TGTGCCAGCAGTACACGGGCCACGCTAGCGCGCCCCTACAATGAGCAGTTCTTC. The encoded protein is CASSTRATLARPYNEQFF.

The chain is built from TRBV28 and TRBJ2-2, with TRBD2 identical over 12 bases. The CDR3 consists of 17 residues. Germline assignment: CDR1 MDHEN and CDR2 SYDVKM. V shed 7 bases, J shed 4 bases, and the junction held 10 bases outside the gene matches. For the CDR3, the DNA is TGTGCCAGCATTCTGCTAGCGGGAGGGATATCCACCGGGGAGCTGTTTTTT. Its protein is CASILLAGGISTGELFF.

The chain couples TRBV6-1 to TRBJ2-5; TRBD1 aligns across 10 bases. V dropped 4 bases and J dropped 4; count of bases not matched to a gene: 6. CDR3 length: 15 amino acids. Germline lookup yields CDR1 MNHNS and CDR2 SASEGT. For the CDR3, the DNA is TGTGCCAGCAGTGGACAGGGGGCCGTTAGAGAGACCCAGTACTTC. Its protein is CASSGQGAVRETQYF.

This clone appeared once. V gene TRBV19 combines with J gene TRBJ2-7; the match to TRBD1 covers 11 bases. The CDR3 extends over 14 amino acids. Germline lookup yields CDR1 LNHDA and CDR2 SQIVND (reference sequence). V lost 6 bases, J lost 5 bases, and 6 bases stayed unmatched. CDR3 residues: CASSGQGARNEQYF. The DNA of the CDR3 is TGTGCCAGTAGCGGACAGGGGGCTAGGAACGAGCAGTACTTC.

The chain employs TRBV5-1 and TRBJ1-6; D is ambiguous. CDR1 is SGHRS and CDR2 is YFSETQ in the germline V gene. This CDR3 is built from 20 residues. V was clipped by 2 bases and J by 0 bases, with 21 bases between them. The DNA for the CDR3 is TGCGCCAGCAGCTTACGGACTTTCCGGACCCTAAGCTCCTATAATTCACCCCTCCACTTT. Encoded protein: CASSLRTFRTLSSYNSPLHF.

This clone was counted once. V is TRBV28 and J is TRBJ1-4, with D possibly TRBD1 on 6 matching bases. The CDR3 spans 14 residues. The germline gives CDR1 MDHEN, CDR2 SYDVKM. V lost 6 bases to trimming and J lost 6 bases, with 14 bases between them. The DNA for the CDR3 is TGTGCCAGCAGAGCCGGGGGGGCCTATGAAAAACTGTTTTTT. It specifies CASRAGGAYEKLFF.

The chain combines TRBV27 with TRBJ2-1, with D maybe TRBD2 (5 bases). CDR1 is MNHEY, CDR2 SMNVEV, per germline (reference sequence). There are 14 residues in the CDR3. V dropped 0 bases and J dropped 10 bases, with 13 bases sitting between them. This CDR3 is CASSLSRSLAEQFF. The CDR3 DNA follows: TGTGCCAGCAGTTTATCGCGATCTTTAGCGGAGCAGTTCTTC.

The chain joins TRBV2 to TRBJ2-1; no reliable D call. The V end was cut by 8 bases, the J end by 9 bases, with 11 bases between. CDR3 length: 11 amino acids. Germline-derived CDR1 and CDR2 are SNHLY and FYNNEI. The CDR3: CASRSEVEQFF. In DNA, the CDR3 is TGTGCCAGCCGTTCTGAGGTTGAGCAGTTCTTC.